These 15 T cell receptor beta chains came from one sample sequenced in a study of diagnostic markers for celiac disease. TCRdb re-called the reads and catalogs CDR3 proteins one per entry, DNA excluded. Its clone listing holds 5,500 to 7,000 distinct CDR3 sequences. The sequenced material came from either unsorted cells or a sorted T cell fraction (not recorded which). These receptors were collected from a human donor. This table probably holds off-target reads from a library built for another chain.

The chain combines TRBV20-1 with TRBJ2-1; no DNA is available, so the TRBD2 call from TCRdb remains unchecked. CDR1 DFQATT and CDR2 SNEGSKA come from the germline V gene (reference sequence). The CDR3 is 17 residues long. CDR3 amino acids: CSASPPSGRESYNEQFF.

The gene calls are TRBV15 and TRBJ2-2; TCRdb gives TRBD2 as the D gene, but with no DNA this cannot be confirmed. CDR3 length equals 15 residues. Germline CDR1 reads LNHNV; CDR2 reads YYDKDF (reference sequence). This CDR3 is CATSTQTTSGGELFF.

In terms of frequency, this clonotype is medium-sized. This chain uses TRBV5-1 with TRBJ1-2; the D call from TCRdb, TRBD1, cannot be confirmed without DNA. The CDR3 consists of 15 residues. Per germline, CDR1 SGHRS and CDR2 YFSETQ. CDR3 sequence: CASSPGTANNYGYTF. Looking up the rest from reference TRBV5-1 and TRBJ1-2 gives the full variable domain: KAGVTQTPRYLIKTRGQQVTLSCSPISGHRSVSWYQQTPGQGLQFLFEYFSETQRNKGNFPGRFSGRQFSNSRSEMNVSTLELGDSALYLCASSPGTANNYGYTFGSGTRLTVV.

The gene calls are TRBV7-2 and TRBJ2-1; the D gene TCRdb calls, TRBD1, cannot be checked with no DNA. The germline V gene encodes CDR1 SGHTA and CDR2 FQGNSA. CDR3 length: 17 residues. CDR3 loop: CASSLALRGTGSHEQFF.

This clonotype is called medium-sized (0.01 to 0.1%) based on its frequency. This chain joins TRBV7-8 and TRBJ1-2. This CDR3 region has 15 residues. CDR1 SGHVS and CDR2 FQNEAQ come from the germline V gene. The CDR3 loop reads CASSSRQGVDYGYTF. Looking up the rest from reference TRBV7-8 and TRBJ1-2 gives the full variable domain: GAGVSQSPRYKVAKRGQDVALRCDPISGHVSLFWYQQALGQGPEFLTYFQNEAQLDKSGLPSDRFFAERPEGSVSTLKIQRTQQEDSAVYLCASSSRQGVDYGYTFGSGTRLTVV.

Judged by frequency, this clonotype is medium-sized. This chain uses TRBV6-5 with TRBJ1-2; TCRdb reports TRBD1, a call that lacks DNA to check it against. Per germline, CDR1 MNHEY and CDR2 SVGAGI. CDR3 length: 15 residues. CDR3 sequence: CASSYAKRGGDGYTF.

CDR3 protein: CASSRNTEAGYTF. This chain uses TRBV27 with TRBJ1-2. The germline CDR1 and CDR2 sequences are MNHEY and SMNVEV (reference sequence). This CDR3 contains 13 residues.

The V gene is TRBV18, the J gene TRBJ1-4. This CDR3 comprises 11 residues. Germline CDR1 KGHSH, CDR2 LQKENI. CDR3 sequence reads: CASSPNEKLFF.

The chain couples TRBV27 to TRBJ2-7; the TRBD2 assignment by TCRdb is unverifiable without DNA. The CDR3 is 14 residues long. Germline lookup yields CDR1 MNHEY and CDR2 SMNVEV (reference sequence). CDR3: CASSPLPKADEQYF.

Frequency places this clonotype as medium-sized. This chain links TRBV2 with TRBJ1-1. The germline V gene has CDR1 SNHLY and CDR2 FYNNEI. The CDR3 contains 12 residues. The CDR3: CASLRKNTEAFF.

The V call is TRBV2, the J call TRBJ2-7. The CDR3 runs 11 residues. Germline V lookup: CDR1 SNHLY, CDR2 FYNNEI. This chain's CDR3 is CASSIMGEQYF.

The V call is TRBV12-3 or TRBV12-4, the J call TRBJ1-2; without DNA, the TCRdb call of TRBD1 cannot be checked. The CDR3 runs 13 residues. CDR3 sequence: CASSKQGRYGYTF.

The rearrangement uses TRBV7-2 and TRBJ2-1; TCRdb's D call of TRBD2 is untestable without DNA. Germline V gives CDR1 SGHTA, CDR2 FQGNSA. CDR3 length equals 14 residues. CDR3 region: CASKVGRANNEQFF.

The chain recombines TRBV18 with TRBJ2-3; TCRdb's D call of TRBD2 is untestable without DNA. Germline V CDR1 and CDR2: KGHSH, LQKENI. CDR3 size: 16 residues. This chain's CDR3 is CASSPLLAAATDTQYF.

The CDR3: CASSDGRQGAVFKNIQYF. J is TRBJ2-4 and V is TRBV2; the D call from TCRdb, TRBD1, cannot be confirmed without DNA. The germline CDR1 and CDR2 sequences are SNHLY and FYNNEI. There are 18 residues in the CDR3.